The rows below give T cell receptor beta chains drawn from one sample of a study of T-cell reconstitution after alpha-beta-depleted transplantation in children. TCRdb ran MiXCR on the PCR reads and lists one entry per CDR3 protein. The sample holds around 580,000 distinct CDR3 sequences, approximately 22% seen once. The sequencing here drew on PBMCs, mostly from graft donor cells, taken 360 days after TCRalphabeta/CD19-depleted stem cell transplant. These receptors were obtained from a boy younger than two who had a stem cell transplant for acute myeloid leukemia, so the T cells may come from the graft donor. Each CDR3 is given with its conserved first and last residue. The D gene is left open where the match is weak. Some rows mark clone size as missing; the rest say once, few, many or name a class of expanded clone.

- TRBJ2-1 TRBV6-2/TRBV6-3 TRBD2 TGTGCCAGCAGTTACCAAAAACTAGCGGGGGGGAGCCGTGAGCAGTTCTTC CASSYQKLAGGSREQFF
few TRBJ2-5 TRBV9 - TGTGCCAGCAGCGTAGGTTCCTCGTCGGCGGAGACCCAGTACTTC CASSVGSSSAETQYF
- TRBJ2-3 TRBV12-3/TRBV12-4 TRBD2 TGTGCCAGCACCCATCCGGGACTAGGCACAGATACGCAGTATTTT CASTHPGLGTDTQYF
few TRBJ2-3 TRBV29-1 - TGCAGCCTTAAGAGGGGATCCCTCGCAGATACGCAGTATTTT CSLKRGSLADTQYF
many TRBJ2-2 TRBV9 - TGTGCCAGCAGCGACCGGAACACCGGGGAGCTGTTTTTT CASSDRNTGELFF
- TRBJ2-3 TRBV6-1 - TGTGCCAGCAGACCGGGGCTGAGCACAGATACGCAGTATTTT CASRPGLSTDTQYF
few TRBJ2-1 TRBV6-1 - TGTGCCAGCAGTGAACCCTCCAGGGCACCTAATGTGCAGTTCTTC CASSEPSRAPNVQFF
- TRBJ1-5 TRBV20-1 TRBD1 TGCAGTGCTAGAGACCGGGACAGGTATAGCAATCAGCCCCAGCATTTT CSARDRDRYSNQPQHF
many TRBJ2-3 TRBV12-3/TRBV12-4 TRBD2 TGTGCCAGCAGTTTCTTGAGCGGGGGGGCAGATACGCAGTATTTT CASSFLSGGADTQYF
many TRBJ2-3 TRBV12-3/TRBV12-4 - TGTGCCAGCATCTTAGGCCCTCTCAATTTGGGAGATACGCAGTATTTT CASILGPLNLGDTQYF
- TRBJ1-1 TRBV9 - TGTGCCAGCAGCTTCGGCGATACCGAAACAGGGCTTGGCACTGAAGCTTTCTTT CASSFGDTETGLGTEAFF
many TRBJ2-7 TRBV12-3/TRBV12-4 - TGTGCCAGCACTCTCACCGGGGCAGCTGAGCAGTACTTC CASTLTGAAEQYF
many TRBJ2-3 TRBV20-1 - TGCAGTGCTATCCGGGCAGATACGCAGTATTTT CSAIRADTQYF
many TRBJ2-7 TRBV10-3 - TGTGCCATCAGTGAGTCGAAGGTCTCCTACGAGCAGTACTTC CAISESKVSYEQYF
many TRBJ1-5 TRBV27 - TGTGCCAGCAGTTTGGTTTCGGATAGCAATCAGCCCCAGCATTTT CASSLVSDSNQPQHF
- TRBJ1-1 TRBV7-2 - TGTGCCAGCAGCCCTAGGACAGCTACTTACACTGAAGCTTTCTTT CASSPRTATYTEAFF
few TRBJ2-5 TRBV4-2 - TGTGCCAGCAGCCAAGATAACCAGGGAGATATAGAGACCCAGTACTTC CASSQDNQGDIETQYF
- TRBJ1-1 TRBV5-1 - TGCGCCAGCAGCTTGGAGGGGCTGGGGGCCACTGAAGCTTTCTTT CASSLEGLGATEAFF
- TRBJ2-5 TRBV6-1 - TGTGCCAGCAGCAGACAGCAAGAGACCCAGTACTTC CASSRQQETQYF
few TRBJ2-5 TRBV20-1 TRBD1 TGCAGTGCAGGACAGGGGGTGGAAGAGACCCAGTACTTC CSAGQGVEETQYF
few TRBJ2-2 TRBV7-2 - TGTGCCAGCAGCTTAGGACAGCCTTCGAACACCGGGGAGCTGTTTTTT CASSLGQPSNTGELFF
- TRBJ2-5 TRBV6-2/TRBV6-3 - TGTGCCAGCAATGGCCAAGAGACCCAGTACTTC CASNGQETQYF
many TRBJ2-5 TRBV5-1 TRBD1 TGCGCCAGCAAGGCCACAGGGGAAGAGACCCAGTACTTC CASKATGEETQYF
few TRBJ2-1 TRBV9 TRBD2 TGTGCCAGCAGCCCTTTAGGGCTAGCGGGGGTTAATGAGCAGTTCTTC CASSPLGLAGVNEQFF
- TRBJ2-1 TRBV4-3 - TGCGCCAGCAGCCAATCGAGAACCTCCTACAATGAGCAGTTCTTC CASSQSRTSYNEQFF
many TRBJ2-1 TRBV12-3/TRBV12-4 - TGTGCCAGCAGTTTTAGGTTGCGGGATTACAATGAGCAGTTCTTC CASSFRLRDYNEQFF
few TRBJ2-7 TRBV6-1 TRBD1 TGTGCCAGCAGGAGCCGACAGGGAACCTACGAGCAGTACTTC CASRSRQGTYEQYF
- TRBJ2-3 TRBV6-1 TRBD2 TGTGCCAGCAGTGCCGGCGGCGGGGGAAAAGATACGCAGTATTTT CASSAGGGGKDTQYF
- TRBJ2-5 TRBV11-3 - TGTGCCAGCAGCTTACGGGGCAGATTGGAGACCCAGTACTTC CASSLRGRLETQYF
- TRBJ1-5 TRBV4-3 - TGCGCCAGCAGCCAAGATGAGCGGCCCTTTAGCAATCAGCCCCAGCATTTT CASSQDERPFSNQPQHF
- TRBJ2-2 TRBV20-1 TRBD1 TGCAGTGCTAGAGGACAGGGGGACGGGGAGCTGTTTTTT CSARGQGDGELFF
many TRBJ2-7 TRBV7-2 - TGTGCCAGCAGCTCGTGGACAGCCGATAGCTCCTACGAGCAGTACTTC CASSSWTADSSYEQYF
many TRBJ2-7 TRBV29-1 - TGCAGCGTTGCTCCCTGGGCCGATGGGTACGAGCAGTACTTC CSVAPWADGYEQYF
many TRBJ2-1 TRBV5-1 - TGCGCCAGCAGCACCCGGGGGCCTTTTTACAATGAGCAGTTCTTC CASSTRGPFYNEQFF
- TRBJ2-5 TRBV18 - TGTGCCAGCTCATTAACCCCCTACGGCGAGACCCAGTACTTC CASSLTPYGETQYF
- TRBJ2-2 TRBV27 - TGTGCCAGCAGTTTAACCGGGATAGCCTTGGGGACCGGGGAGCTGTTTTTT CASSLTGIALGTGELFF
once TRBJ1-2 TRBV11-2 - TGTGCCAGCAGCCCTCTCCAGGGAAGAAACTATGGCTACACCTTC CASSPLQGRNYGYTF
- TRBJ2-7 TRBV6-5 TRBD1 TGTGCCAGCAGTTACGTGGGGACAGGGGGACTTGGCGGGGAGTACTTC CASSYVGTGGLGGEYF
many TRBJ2-1 TRBV5-1 - TGCGCCAGCAGCCCGGGAGAGTGGGACAATGAGCAGTTCTTC CASSPGEWDNEQFF
many TRBJ1-5 TRBV20-1 - TGCAGTGCTAGAGTTGGCTGGGTGGCAGGAGATCAGCCCCAGCATTTT CSARVGWVAGDQPQHF
- TRBJ2-5 TRBV29-1 - TGCAGCGTTCTTGTCCCCCCCCGGGAGACCCAGTACTTC CSVLVPPRETQYF
- TRBJ2-3 TRBV11-1 - TGTGCCAGCAGCAAACAGGGAAGGGGGAGTACGCAGTATTTT CASSKQGRGSTQYF
- TRBJ2-7 TRBV10-3 - TGTGCCATCGTCCTTCCTTCCTACGAGCAGTACTTC CAIVLPSYEQYF
- TRBJ2-1 TRBV11-2 TRBD1 TGTGCCAGCAGCTTAGAGACAGGGAGTGGGCAGTTCTTC CASSLETGSGQFF
- TRBJ2-5 TRBV12-3/TRBV12-4 - TGTGCCAGCAGTTTTCGGGGCTCACCCCTTCAAGAGACCCAGTACTTC CASSFRGSPLQETQYF
many TRBJ1-5 TRBV20-1 - TGCAGTGCTAGTTGGCAGGGTGGAAATCAGCCCCAGCATTTT CSASWQGGNQPQHF
- TRBJ1-1 TRBV15 - TGTGCCACCAGCGGGACGAGGACCTTTAGAAACACTGAAGCTTTCTTT CATSGTRTFRNTEAFF
many TRBJ2-1 TRBV28 TRBD2 TGTGCCAGCAGTTTAGAACTAGCGGAGTACAATGAGCAGTTCTTC CASSLELAEYNEQFF
- TRBJ2-5 TRBV7-9 - TGTGCCAGCAGCTTAGCGGTGACCACACAAGAGACCCAGTACTTC CASSLAVTTQETQYF
- TRBJ2-3 TRBV24-1 - TGTGCCACCAGTGATCCTCCCTTGGGACGCACAGATACGCAGTATTTT CATSDPPLGRTDTQYF
many TRBJ2-7 TRBV29-1 - TGCAGCGTCGGAGGAGAGTCCTACGAGCAGTACTTC CSVGGESYEQYF
few TRBJ2-7 TRBV12-3/TRBV12-4 - TGTGCCAGCAGTTTTAGCCCCGACCTTCCGTACGAGCAGTACTTC CASSFSPDLPYEQYF
many TRBJ2-5 TRBV5-6 - TGTGCCAGCAGCTTGGTTGACAGGGACTACCAAGAGACCCAGTACTTC CASSLVDRDYQETQYF